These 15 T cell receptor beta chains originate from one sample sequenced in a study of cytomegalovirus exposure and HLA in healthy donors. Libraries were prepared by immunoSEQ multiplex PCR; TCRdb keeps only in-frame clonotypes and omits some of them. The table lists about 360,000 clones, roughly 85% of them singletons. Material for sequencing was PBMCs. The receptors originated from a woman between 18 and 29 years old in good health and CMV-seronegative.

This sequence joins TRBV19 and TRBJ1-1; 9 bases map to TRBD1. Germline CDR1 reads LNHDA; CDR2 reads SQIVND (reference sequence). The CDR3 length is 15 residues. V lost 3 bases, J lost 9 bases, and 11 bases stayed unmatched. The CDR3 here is CASSIPGTGRMQAFF. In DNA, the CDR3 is TGTGCCAGTAGTATCCCAGGGACAGGGCGGATGCAAGCTTTCTTT.

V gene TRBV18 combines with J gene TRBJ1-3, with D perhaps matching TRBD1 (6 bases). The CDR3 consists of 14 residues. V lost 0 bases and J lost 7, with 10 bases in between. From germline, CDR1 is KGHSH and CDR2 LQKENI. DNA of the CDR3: TGTGCCAGCTCACCACCCCTCCAGGGGAACACCATATATTTT. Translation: CASSPPLQGNTIYF.

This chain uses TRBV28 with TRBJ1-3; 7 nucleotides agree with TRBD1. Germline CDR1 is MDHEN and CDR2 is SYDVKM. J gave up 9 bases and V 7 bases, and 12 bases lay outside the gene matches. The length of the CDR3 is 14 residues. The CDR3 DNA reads TGTGCCAGCACGGTTATCCAGGGGGGTGCCACCATATATTTT. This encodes CASTVIQGGATIYF.

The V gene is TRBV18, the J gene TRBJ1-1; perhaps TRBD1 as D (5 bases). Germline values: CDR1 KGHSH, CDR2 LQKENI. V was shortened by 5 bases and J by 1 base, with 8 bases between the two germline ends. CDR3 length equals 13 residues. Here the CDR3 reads CASSEGQNTEAFF. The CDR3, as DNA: TGTGCCAGCTCAGAAGGACAGAACACTGAAGCTTTCTTT.

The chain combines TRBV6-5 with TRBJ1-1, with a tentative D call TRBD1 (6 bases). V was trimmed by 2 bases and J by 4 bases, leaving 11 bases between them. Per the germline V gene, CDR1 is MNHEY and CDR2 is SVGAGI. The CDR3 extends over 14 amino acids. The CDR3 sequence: CASSYLQGGTEAFF. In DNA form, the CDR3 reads TGTGCCAGCAGTTACCTACAGGGTGGCACTGAAGCTTTCTTT.

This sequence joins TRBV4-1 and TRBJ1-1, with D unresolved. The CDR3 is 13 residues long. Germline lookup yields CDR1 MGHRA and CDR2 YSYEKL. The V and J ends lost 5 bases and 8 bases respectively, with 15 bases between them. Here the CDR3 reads CASSTEGGMEAFF. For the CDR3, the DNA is TGCGCCAGCAGCACTGAGGGAGGGATGGAAGCTTTCTTT.

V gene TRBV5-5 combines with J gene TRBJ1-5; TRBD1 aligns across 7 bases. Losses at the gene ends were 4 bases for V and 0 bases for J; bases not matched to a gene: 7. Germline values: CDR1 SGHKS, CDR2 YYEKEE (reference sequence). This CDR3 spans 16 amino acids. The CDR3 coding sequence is TGTGCCAGCAGCCCGTGGACAGGAGATAGCAATCAGCCCCAGCATTTT. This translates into CASSPWTGDSNQPQHF. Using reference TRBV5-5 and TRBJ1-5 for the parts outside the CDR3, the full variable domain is DAGVTQSPTHLIKTRGQQVTLRCSPISGHKSVSWYQQVLGQGPQFIFQYYEKEERGRGNFPDRFSARQFPNYSSELNVNALLLGDSALYLCASSPWTGDSNQPQHFGDGTRLSIL.

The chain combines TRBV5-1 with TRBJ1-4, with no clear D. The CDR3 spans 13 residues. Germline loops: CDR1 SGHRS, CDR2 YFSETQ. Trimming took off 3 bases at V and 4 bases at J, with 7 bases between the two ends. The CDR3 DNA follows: TGCGCCAGCAGCTGGGCCTTTAATGAAAAACTGTTTTTT. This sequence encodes CASSWAFNEKLFF.

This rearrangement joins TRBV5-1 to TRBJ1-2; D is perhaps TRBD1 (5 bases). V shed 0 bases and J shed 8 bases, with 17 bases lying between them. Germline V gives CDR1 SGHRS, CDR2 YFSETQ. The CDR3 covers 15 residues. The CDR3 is CASSLGGLLSGGYTF. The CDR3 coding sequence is TGCGCCAGCAGCTTGGGGGGACTTCTTTCGGGAGGCTACACCTTC.

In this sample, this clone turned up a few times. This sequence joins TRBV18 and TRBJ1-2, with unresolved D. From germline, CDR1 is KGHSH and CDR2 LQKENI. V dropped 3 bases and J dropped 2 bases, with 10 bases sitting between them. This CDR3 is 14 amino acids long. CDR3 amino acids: CASSPVVSNYGYTF. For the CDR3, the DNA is TGTGCCAGCTCACCCGTCGTAAGCAACTATGGCTACACCTTC.

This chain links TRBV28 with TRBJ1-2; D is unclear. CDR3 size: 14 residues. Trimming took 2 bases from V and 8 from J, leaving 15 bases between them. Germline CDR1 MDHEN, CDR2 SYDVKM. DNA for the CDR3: TGTGCCAGCAGTTTAGAGGCCCCCCGGTGGGGCTACACCTTC. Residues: CASSLEAPRWGYTF.

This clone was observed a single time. CDR3 sequence (DNA): TGTGCCAGCAGTCCCCTGACAGCTAGCACAGATACGCAGTATTTT. Amino acid sequence: CASSPLTASTDTQYF. J is TRBJ2-3 and V is TRBV6-1; a weak D match, TRBD1 (5 bases). This CDR3 spans 15 amino acids. The germline V gene has CDR1 MNHNS and CDR2 SASEGT. Deletions cut 5 bases from V and 0 bases from J, with 12 bases between.

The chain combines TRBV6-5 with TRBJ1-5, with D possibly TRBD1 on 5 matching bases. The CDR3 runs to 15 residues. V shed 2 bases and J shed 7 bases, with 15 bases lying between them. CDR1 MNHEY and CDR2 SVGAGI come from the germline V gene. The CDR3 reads CASSYAGLGGQPQHF. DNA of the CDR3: TGTGCCAGCAGTTACGCTGGACTGGGGGGGCAGCCCCAGCATTTT.

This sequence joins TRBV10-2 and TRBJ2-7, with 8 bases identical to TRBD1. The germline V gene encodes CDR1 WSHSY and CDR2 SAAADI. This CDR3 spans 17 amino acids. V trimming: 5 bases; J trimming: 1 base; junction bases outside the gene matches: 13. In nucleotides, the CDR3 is TGCGCCAGCAGTCACGACCCGACAGGGGCTACTTCCTACGAGCAGTACTTC. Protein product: CASSHDPTGATSYEQYF.

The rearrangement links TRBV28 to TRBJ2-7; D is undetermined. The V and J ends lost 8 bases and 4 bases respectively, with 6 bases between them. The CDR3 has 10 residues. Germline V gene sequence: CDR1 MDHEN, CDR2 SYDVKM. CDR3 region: CASASYEQYF. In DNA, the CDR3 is TGTGCCAGCGCCAGTTACGAGCAGTACTTC. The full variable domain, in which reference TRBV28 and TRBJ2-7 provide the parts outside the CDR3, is DVKVTQSSRYLVKRTGEKVFLECVQDMDHENMFWYRQDPGLGLRLIYFSYDVKMKEKGDIPEGYSVSREKKERFSLILESASTNQTSMYLCASASYEQYFGPGTRLTVT.